This TCR beta chain was sequenced in a study of blood T cells in healthy people across ages. Whole-study context: Template switching picked up about one barcoded beta molecule for each two T cells.

This clonotype appeared a few times. The antigen is not known. Primed by a sample-barcoded 5' primer and a J-beta primer mix, a second PCR proceeded for 7 to 11 cycles. TCRdb re-called the 5' RACE reads with MiXCR, one entry per CDR3 protein. Here the sample spans about 2 million distinct CDR3 sequences, less than 50% being singletons. With 6 bases clipped from V and 6 bases from J, the junction kept 10 bases outside the gene matches. Germline V gives CDR1 SGHAT, CDR2 FQNNGV. The CDR3 runs 16 residues. Study-wide results and caveats: The long-lived group displayed more naive CD4+ cells, plus higher diversity, than the aged donors did. The donors' CMV status was not determined, possibly confounding changes in expanded clonotypes. There was a strong correlation between TCR beta diversity and naive T cell percentage.

The chain combines TRBV11-2 with TRBJ2-1; 11 bases map to TRBD2. The clonotype comes from a woman aged 35 to 49 in good health. The sample taken for sequencing was blood. Here the CDR3 reads CASRKLAGGPSNEQFF. The CDR3 coding sequence is TGTGCCAGCAGGAAGCTAGCGGGGGGCCCCTCCAATGAGCAGTTCTTC.